This T cell receptor (beta chain) was sequenced during a study of STAT5B mutations in CD4+ large granular lymphocyte leukemia. Study-wide findings and caveats: Without putative leukemic clones, patient CD4-sorted repertoires remained more clonal than healthy CD4+ repertoires.

The CDR3 runs to 16 residues. Germline values: CDR1 SGHAT, CDR2 FQNNGV. Trimming pared 4 bases from V and 4 bases from J, leaving 17 bases between. The survey-level immunoSEQ assay was used. Sequencing was performed with immunoSEQ multiplex PCR; in TCRdb, only in-frame clones are kept and a portion is missing. The sample has fewer than 35,000 clones, more than 70% seen once. As to this clone: The target antigen is unknown.

Sequencing was done on a sample of CD4+ T cells from blood buffy coats. The rearrangement links TRBV11-2 to TRBJ2-1; no definite D call. This sequence was found in a human donor in good health. The CDR3 nucleotides are TGTGCCAGCAGCTCCCCTTGGGTTTCGGGTTACAATGAGCAGTTCTTC. Its translation: CASSSPWVSGYNEQFF. The complete variable domain, with remaining parts taken from reference TRBV11-2 and TRBJ2-1, reads EAGVAQSPRYKIIEKRQSVAFWCNPISGHATLYWYQQILGQGPKLLIQFQNNGVVDDSQLPKDRFSAERLKGVDSTLKIQPAKLEDSAVYLCASSSPWVSGYNEQFFGPGTRLTVL.